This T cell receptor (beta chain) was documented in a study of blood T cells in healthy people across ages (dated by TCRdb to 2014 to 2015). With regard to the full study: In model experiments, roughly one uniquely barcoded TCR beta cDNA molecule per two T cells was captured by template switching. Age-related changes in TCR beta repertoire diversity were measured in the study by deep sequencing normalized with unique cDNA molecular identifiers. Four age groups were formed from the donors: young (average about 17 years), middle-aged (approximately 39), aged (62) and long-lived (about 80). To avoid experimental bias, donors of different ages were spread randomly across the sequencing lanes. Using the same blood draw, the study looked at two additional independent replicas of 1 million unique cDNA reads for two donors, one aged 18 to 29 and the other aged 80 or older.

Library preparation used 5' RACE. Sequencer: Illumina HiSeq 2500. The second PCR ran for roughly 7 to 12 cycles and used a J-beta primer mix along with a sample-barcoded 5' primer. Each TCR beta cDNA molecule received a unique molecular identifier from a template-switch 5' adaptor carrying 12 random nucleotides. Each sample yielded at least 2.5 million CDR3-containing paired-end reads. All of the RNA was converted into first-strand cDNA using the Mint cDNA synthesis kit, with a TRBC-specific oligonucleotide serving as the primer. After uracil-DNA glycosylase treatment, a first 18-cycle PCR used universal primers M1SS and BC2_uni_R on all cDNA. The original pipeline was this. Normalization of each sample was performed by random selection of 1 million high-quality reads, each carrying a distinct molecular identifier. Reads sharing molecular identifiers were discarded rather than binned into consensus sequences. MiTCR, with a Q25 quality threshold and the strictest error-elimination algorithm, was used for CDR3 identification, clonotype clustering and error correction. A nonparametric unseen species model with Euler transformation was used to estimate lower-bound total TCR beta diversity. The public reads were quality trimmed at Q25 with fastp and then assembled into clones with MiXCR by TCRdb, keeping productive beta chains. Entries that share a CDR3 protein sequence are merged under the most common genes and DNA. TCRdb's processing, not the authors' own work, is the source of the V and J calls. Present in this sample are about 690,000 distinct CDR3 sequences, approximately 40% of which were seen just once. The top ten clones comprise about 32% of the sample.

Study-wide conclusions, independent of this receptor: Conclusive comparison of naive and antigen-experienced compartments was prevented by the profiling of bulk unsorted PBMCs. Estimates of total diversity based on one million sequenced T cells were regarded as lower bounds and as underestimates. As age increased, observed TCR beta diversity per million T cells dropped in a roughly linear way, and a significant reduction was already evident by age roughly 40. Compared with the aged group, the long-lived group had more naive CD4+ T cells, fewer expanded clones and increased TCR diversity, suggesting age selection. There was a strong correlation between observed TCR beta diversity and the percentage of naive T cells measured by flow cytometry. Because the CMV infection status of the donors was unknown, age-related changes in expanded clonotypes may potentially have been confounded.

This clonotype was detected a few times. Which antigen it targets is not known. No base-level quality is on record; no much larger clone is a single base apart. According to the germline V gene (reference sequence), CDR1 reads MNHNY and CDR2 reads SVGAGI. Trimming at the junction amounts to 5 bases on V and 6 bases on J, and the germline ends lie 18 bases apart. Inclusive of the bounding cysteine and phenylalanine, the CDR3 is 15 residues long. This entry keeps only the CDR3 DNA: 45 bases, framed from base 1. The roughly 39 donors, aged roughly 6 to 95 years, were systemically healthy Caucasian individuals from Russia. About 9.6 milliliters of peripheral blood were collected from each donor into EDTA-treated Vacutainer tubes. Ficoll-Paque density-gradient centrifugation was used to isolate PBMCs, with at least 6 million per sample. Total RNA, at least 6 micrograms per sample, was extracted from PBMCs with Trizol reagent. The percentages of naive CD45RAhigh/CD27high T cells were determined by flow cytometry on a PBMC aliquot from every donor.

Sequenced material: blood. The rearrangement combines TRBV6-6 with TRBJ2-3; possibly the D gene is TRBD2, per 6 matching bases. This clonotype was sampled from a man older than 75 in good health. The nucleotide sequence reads TGTGCCAGCAGTCTATCGGGAGTGACGGGGGATACGCAGTATTTT. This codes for CASSLSGVTGDTQYF.